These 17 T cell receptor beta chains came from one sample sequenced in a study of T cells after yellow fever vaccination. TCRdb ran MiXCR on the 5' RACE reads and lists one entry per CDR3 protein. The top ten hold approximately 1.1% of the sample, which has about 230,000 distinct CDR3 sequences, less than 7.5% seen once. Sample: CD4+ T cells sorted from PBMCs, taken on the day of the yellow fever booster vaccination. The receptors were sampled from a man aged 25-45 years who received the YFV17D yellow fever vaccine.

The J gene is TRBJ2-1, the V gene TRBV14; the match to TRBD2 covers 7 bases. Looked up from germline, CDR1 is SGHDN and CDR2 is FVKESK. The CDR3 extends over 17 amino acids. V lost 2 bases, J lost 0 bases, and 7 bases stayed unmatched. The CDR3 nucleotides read TGTGCCAGCAGCCAAATAGCGGGTAAAAGCTCCTACAATGAGCAGTTCTTC. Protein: CASSQIAGKSSYNEQFF.

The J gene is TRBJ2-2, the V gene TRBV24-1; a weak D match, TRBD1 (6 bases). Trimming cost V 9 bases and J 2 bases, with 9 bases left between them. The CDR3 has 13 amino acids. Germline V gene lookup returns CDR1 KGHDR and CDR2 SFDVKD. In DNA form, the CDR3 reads TGTGCCACCTGGGACATCAACACCGGGGAGCTGTTTTTT. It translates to CATWDINTGELFF.

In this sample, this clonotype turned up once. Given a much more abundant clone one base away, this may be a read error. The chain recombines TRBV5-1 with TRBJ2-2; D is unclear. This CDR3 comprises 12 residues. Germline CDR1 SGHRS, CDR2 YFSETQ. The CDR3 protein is CARSITRGELFF. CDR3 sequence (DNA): TGCGCCCGCAGCATAACCCGCGGGGAGCTGTTTTTT.

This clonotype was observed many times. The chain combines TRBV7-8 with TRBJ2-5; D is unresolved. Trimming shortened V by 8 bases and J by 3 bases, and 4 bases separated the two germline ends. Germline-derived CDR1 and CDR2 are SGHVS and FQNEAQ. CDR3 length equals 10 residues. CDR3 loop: CASGEETQYF. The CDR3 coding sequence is TGTGCCAGCGGAGAAGAGACCCAGTACTTC.

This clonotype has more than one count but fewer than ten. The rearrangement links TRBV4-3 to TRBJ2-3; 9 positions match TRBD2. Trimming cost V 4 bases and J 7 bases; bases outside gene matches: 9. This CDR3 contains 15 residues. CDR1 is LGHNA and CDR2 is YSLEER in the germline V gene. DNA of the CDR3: TGCGCCAGCAGCCGGGAGTATAGCGGGAGCTATACGCAGTATTTT. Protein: CASSREYSGSYTQYF.

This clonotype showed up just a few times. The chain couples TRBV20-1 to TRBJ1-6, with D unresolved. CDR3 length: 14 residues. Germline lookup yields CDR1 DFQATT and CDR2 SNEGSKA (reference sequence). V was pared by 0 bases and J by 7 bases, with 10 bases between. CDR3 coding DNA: TGCAGTGCTAGAGATTCCCAGTTGAATTCACCCCTCCACTTT. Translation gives CSARDSQLNSPLHF.

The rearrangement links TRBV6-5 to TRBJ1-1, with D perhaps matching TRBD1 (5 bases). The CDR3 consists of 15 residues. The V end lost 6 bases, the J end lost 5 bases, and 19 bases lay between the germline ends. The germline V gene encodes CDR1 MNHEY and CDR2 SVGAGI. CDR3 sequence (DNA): TGTGCCAGCAGGGGGGGACCGGAGGGGCGGACTGAAGCTTTCTTT. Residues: CASRGGPEGRTEAFF.

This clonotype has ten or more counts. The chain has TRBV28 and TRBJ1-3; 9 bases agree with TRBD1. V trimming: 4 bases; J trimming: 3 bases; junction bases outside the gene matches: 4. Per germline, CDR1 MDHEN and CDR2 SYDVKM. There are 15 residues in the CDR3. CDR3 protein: CASSSGQGNGNTIYF. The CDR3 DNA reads TGTGCCAGCAGTTCTGGACAGGGGAATGGAAACACCATATATTTT.

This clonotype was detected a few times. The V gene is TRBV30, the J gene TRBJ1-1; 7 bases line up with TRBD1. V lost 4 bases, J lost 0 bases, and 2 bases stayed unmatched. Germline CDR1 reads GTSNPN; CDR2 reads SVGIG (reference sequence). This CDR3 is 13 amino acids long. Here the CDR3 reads CAWTGQLNTEAFF. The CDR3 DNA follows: TGTGCCTGGACGGGACAGCTGAACACTGAAGCTTTCTTT.

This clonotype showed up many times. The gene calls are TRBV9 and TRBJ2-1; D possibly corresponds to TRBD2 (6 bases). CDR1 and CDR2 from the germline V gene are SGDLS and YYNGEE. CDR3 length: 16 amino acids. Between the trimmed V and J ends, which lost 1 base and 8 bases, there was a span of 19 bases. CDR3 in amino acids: CASSVSEGRYVDEQFF. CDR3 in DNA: TGTGCCAGCAGCGTATCGGAGGGCCGATATGTGGATGAGCAGTTCTTC.

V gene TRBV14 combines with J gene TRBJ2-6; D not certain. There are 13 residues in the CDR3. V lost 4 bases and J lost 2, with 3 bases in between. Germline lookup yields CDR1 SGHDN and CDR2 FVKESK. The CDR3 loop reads CASSRAGANVLTF. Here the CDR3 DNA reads TGTGCCAGCAGCCGGGCTGGGGCCAACGTCCTGACTTTC.

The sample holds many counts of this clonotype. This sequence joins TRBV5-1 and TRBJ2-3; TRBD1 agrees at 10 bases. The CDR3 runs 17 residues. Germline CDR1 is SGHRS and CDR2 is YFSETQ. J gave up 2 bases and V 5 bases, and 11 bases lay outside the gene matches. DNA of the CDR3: TGCGCCAGCAGATATGGACCGGACAGGGGGTACACAGATACGCAGTATTTT. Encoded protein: CASRYGPDRGYTDTQYF.

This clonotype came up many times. The CDR3 sequence is CASSWGPEEEQYF. In DNA form, the CDR3 reads TGTGCCAGCAGTTGGGGCCCCGAGGAGGAGCAGTACTTC. The chain joins TRBV27 to TRBJ2-7, with D tentatively TRBD1 (5 bases). The CDR3 spans 13 residues. Germline lookup yields CDR1 MNHEY and CDR2 SMNVEV (reference sequence). V lost 4 bases and J 7 bases, leaving 14 bases between the germline ends.

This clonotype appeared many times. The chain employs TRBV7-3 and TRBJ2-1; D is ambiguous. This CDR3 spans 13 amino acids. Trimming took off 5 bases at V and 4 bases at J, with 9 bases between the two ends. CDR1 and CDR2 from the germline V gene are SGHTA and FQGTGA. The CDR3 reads CASSLNGYNEQFF. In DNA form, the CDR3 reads TGTGCCAGCAGCCTTAACGGGTACAATGAGCAGTTCTTC.

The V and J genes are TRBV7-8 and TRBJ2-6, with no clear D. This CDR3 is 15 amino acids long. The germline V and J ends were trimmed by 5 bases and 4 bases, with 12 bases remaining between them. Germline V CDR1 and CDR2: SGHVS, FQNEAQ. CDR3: CASSTTPSGANVLTF. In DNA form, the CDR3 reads TGTGCCAGCAGCACCACTCCGTCCGGGGCCAACGTCCTGACTTTC.

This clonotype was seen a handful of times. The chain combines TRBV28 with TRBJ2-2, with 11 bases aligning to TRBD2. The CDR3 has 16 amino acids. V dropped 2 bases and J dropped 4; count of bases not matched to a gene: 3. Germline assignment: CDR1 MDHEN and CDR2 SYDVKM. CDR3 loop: CASSLPTSGSTGELFF. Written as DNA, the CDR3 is TGTGCCAGCAGTTTACCCACTAGCGGGAGCACCGGGGAGCTGTTTTTT.

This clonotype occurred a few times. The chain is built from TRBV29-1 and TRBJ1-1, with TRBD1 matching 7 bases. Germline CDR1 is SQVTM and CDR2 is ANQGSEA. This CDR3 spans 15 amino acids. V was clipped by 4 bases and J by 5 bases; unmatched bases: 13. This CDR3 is CSVVGVAGGRTEAFF. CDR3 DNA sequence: TGCAGCGTTGTAGGGGTGGCAGGGGGGAGAACTGAAGCTTTCTTT.